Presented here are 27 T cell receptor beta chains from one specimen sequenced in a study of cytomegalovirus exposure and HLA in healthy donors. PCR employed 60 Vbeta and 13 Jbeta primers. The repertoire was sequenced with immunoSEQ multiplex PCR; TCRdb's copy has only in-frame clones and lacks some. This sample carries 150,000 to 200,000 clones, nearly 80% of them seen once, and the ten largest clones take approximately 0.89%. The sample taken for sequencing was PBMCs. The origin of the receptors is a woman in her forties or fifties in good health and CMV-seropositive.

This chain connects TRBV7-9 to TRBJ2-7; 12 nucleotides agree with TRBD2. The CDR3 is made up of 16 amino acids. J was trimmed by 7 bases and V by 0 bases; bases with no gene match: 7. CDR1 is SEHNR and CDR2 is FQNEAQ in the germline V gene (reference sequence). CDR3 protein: CASSLALAGGPEEQYF. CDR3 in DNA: TGTGCCAGCAGCTTAGCGCTAGCGGGAGGGCCGGAAGAGCAGTACTTC.

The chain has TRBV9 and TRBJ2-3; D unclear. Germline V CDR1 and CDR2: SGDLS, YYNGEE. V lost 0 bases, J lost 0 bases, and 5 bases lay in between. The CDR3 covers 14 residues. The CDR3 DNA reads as TGTGCCAGCAGCGTAGACGGGAGCACAGATACGCAGTATTTT. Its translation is CASSVDGSTDTQYF.

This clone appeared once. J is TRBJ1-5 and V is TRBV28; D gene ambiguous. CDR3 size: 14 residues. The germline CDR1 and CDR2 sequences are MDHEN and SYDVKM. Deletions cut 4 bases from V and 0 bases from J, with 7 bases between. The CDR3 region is CASSSIYSNQPQHF. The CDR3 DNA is TGTGCCAGCAGTTCAATCTATAGCAATCAGCCCCAGCATTTT.

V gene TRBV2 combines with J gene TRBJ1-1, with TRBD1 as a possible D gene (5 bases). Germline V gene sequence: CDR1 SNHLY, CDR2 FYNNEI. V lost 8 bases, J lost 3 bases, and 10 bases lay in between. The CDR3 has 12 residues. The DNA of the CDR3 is TGTGCCAGCCAGCGGGGGGACACTGAAGCTTTCTTT. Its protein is CASQRGDTEAFF.

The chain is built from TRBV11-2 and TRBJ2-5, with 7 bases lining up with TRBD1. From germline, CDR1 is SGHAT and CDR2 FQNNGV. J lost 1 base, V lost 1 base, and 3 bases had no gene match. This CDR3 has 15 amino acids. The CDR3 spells CASSLVRDSQETQYF. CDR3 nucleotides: TGTGCCAGCAGCTTAGTTCGGGACAGCCAAGAGACCCAGTACTTC.

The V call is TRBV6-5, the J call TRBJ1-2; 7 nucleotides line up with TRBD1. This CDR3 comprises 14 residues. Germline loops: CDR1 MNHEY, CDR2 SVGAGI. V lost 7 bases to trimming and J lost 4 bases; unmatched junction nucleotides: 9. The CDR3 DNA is TGTGCCAGCACCCCGGGACAGATTCTCTATGGCTACACCTTC. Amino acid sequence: CASTPGQILYGYTF.

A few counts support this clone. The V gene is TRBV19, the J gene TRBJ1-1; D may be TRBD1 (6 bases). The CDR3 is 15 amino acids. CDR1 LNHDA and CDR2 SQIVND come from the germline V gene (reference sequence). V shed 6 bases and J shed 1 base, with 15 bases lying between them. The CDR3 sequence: CASSTSDRGNTEAFF. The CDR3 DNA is TGTGCCAGTAGCACCTCGGACAGAGGGAACACTGAAGCTTTCTTT.

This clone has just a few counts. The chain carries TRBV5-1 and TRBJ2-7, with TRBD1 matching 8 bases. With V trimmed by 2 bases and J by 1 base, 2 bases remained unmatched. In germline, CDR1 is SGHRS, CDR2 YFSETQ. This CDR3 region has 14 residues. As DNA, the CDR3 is TGCGCCAGCAGCTTACAGGGGGGATCCTACGAGCAGTACTTC. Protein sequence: CASSLQGGSYEQYF.

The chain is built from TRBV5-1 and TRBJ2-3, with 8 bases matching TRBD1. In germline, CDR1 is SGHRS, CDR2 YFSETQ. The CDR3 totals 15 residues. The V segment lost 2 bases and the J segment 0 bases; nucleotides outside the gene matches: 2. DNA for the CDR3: TGCGCCAGCAGCTTAAACAGGGGGAGCACAGATACGCAGTATTTT. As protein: CASSLNRGSTDTQYF.

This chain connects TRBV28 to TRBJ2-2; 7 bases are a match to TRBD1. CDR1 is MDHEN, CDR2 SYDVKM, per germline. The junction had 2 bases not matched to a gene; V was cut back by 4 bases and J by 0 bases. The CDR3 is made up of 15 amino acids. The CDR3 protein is CASSSRGSNTGELFF. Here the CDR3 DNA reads TGTGCCAGCAGTTCCAGGGGGTCGAACACCGGGGAGCTGTTTTTT.

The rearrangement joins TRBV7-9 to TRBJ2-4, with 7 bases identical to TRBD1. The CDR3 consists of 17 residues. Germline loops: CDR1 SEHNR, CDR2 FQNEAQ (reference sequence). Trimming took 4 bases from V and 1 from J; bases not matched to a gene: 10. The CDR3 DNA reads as TGTGCCAGCAGCTCAATACGACCACAGGGGGCCAAAAACATTCAGTACTTC. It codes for CASSSIRPQGAKNIQYF.

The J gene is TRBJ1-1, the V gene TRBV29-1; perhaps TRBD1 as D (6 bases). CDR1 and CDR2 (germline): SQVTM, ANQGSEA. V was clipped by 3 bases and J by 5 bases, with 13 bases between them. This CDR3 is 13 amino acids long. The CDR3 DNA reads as TGCAGCGTTGAGGTCCTAAGGGGGACTGAAGCTTTCTTT. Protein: CSVEVLRGTEAFF. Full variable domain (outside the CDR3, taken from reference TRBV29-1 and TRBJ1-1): SAVISQKPSRDICQRGTSLTIQCQVDSQVTMMFWYRQQPGQSLTLIATANQGSEATYESGFVIDKFPISRPNLTFSTLTVSNMSPEDSSIYLCSVEVLRGTEAFFGQGTRLTVV.

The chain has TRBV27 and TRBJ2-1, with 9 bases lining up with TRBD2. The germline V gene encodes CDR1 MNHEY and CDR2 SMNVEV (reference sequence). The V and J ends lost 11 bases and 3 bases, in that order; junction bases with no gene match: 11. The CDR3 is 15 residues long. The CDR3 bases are TGTGCCTGTTCCCCGGGGCGGGGGGGCTACAATGAGCAGTTCTTC. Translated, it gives CACSPGRGGYNEQFF.

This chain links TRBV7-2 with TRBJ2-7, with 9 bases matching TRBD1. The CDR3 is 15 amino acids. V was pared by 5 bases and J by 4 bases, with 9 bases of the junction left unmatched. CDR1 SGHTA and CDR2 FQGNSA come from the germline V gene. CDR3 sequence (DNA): TGTGCCAGCAGCACCCAGACCGGGACAGGGTACGAGCAGTACTTC. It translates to CASSTQTGTGYEQYF.

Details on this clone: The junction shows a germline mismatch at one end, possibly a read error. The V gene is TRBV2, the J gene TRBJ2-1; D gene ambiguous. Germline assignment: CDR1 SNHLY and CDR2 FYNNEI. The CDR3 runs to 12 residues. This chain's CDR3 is CASKAVYNEQFF. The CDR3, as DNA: TGTGCAAGCAAGGCGGTCTACAATGAGCAGTTCTTC.

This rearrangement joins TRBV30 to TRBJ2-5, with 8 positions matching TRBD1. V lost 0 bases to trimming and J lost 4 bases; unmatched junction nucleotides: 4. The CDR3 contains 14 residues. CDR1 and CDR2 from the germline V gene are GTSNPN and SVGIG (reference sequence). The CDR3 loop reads CAWSVNRGTETQYF. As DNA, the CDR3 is TGTGCCTGGAGTGTTAACAGGGGGACAGAGACCCAGTACTTC.

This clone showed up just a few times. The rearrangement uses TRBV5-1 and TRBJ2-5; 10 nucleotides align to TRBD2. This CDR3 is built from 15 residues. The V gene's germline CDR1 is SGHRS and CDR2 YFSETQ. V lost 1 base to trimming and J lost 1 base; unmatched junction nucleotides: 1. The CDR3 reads CASSLTSGAQETQYF. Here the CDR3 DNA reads TGCGCCAGCAGCTTGACTAGCGGGGCCCAAGAGACCCAGTACTTC.

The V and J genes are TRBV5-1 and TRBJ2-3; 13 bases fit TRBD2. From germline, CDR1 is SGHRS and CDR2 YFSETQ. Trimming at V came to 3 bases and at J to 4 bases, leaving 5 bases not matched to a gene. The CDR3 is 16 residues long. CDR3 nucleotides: TGCGCCAGCAGCTCCGGGACTAGCGGGGAGTCAGATACGCAGTATTTT. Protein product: CASSSGTSGESDTQYF.

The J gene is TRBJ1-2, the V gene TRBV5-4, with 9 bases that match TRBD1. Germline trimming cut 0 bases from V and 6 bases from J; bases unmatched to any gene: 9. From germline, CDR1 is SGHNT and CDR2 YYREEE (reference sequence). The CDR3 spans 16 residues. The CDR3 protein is CASSLAGTGQSDGYTF. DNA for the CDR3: TGTGCCAGCAGCTTGGCCGGGACAGGGCAAAGTGATGGCTACACCTTC. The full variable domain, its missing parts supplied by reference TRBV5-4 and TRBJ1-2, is ETGVTQSPTHLIKTRGQQVTLRCSSQSGHNTVSWYQQALGQGPQFIFQYYREEENGRGNFPPRFSGLQFPNYSSELNVNALELDDSALYLCASSLAGTGQSDGYTFGSGTRLTVV.

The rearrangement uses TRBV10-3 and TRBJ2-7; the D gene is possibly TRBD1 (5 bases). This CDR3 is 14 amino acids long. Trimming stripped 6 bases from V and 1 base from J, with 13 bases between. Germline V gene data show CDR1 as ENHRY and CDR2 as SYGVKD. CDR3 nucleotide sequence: TGTGCCATCAGGCCGACGACAGAATCCTACGAGCAGTACTTC. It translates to CAIRPTTESYEQYF.

CDR3 sequence (DNA): TGTGCCAGCAGCACAAGACAGGGGGCGCATTACAATGAGCAGTTCTTC. Residues: CASSTRQGAHYNEQFF. The V and J genes are TRBV13 and TRBJ2-1; 10 bases agree with TRBD1. The V and J ends lost 5 bases and 4 bases, in that order; junction bases with no gene match: 8. The CDR3 is 16 residues long. CDR1 and CDR2 from the germline V gene are PRHDT and FYEKMQ (reference sequence). The variable domain in full, completed from reference TRBV13 and TRBJ2-1, reads AAGVIQSPRHLIKEKRETATLKCYPIPRHDTVYWYQQGPGQDPQFLISFYEKMQSDKGSIPDRFSAQQFSDYHSELNMSSLELGDSALYFCASSTRQGAHYNEQFFGPGTRLTVL.

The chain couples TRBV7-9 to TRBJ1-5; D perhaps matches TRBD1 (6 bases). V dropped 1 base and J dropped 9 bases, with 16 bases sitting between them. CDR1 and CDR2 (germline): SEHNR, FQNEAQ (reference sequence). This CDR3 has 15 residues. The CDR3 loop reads CASSLVGTQGGPQHF. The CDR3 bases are TGTGCCAGCAGCTTAGTTGGGACCCAAGGGGGGCCCCAGCATTTT.

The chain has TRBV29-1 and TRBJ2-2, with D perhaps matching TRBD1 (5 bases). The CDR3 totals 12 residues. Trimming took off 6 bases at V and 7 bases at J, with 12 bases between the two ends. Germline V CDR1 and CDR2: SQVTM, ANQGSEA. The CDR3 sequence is CSVLRVGGELFF. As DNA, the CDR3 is TGCAGCGTGCTCAGGGTAGGCGGGGAGCTGTTTTTT.

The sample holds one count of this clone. The chain's CDR3 is CASSPTSFSNTGELFF. CDR3 in DNA: TGTGCCAGCAGCCCAACTAGCTTCTCGAACACCGGGGAGCTGTTTTTT. This chain links TRBV7-2 with TRBJ2-2, with TRBD2 as a possible D gene (6 bases). The length of the CDR3 is 16 residues. Between the trimmed V and J ends, which lost 5 bases and 0 bases, there was a span of 13 bases. The germline V gene encodes CDR1 SGHTA and CDR2 FQGNSA. The whole variable domain, filled in from reference TRBV7-2 and TRBJ2-2, reads GAGVSQSPSNKVTEKGKDVELRCDPISGHTALYWYRQSLGQGLEFLIYFQGNSAPDKSGLPSDRFSAERTGGSVSTLTIQRTQQEDSAVYLCASSPTSFSNTGELFFGEGSRLTVL.

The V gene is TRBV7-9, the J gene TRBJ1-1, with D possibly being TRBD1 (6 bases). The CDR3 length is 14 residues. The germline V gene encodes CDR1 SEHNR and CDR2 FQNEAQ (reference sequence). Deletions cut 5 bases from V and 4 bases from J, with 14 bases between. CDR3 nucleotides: TGTGCCAGCAGCCAGTCCGGGACATCCACTGAAGCTTTCTTT. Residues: CASSQSGTSTEAFF.

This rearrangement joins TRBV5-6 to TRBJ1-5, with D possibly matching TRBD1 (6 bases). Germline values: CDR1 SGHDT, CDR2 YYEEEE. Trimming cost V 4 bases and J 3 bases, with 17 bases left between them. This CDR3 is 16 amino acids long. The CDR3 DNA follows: TGTGCCAGCAGCCAGGCCACGACAGGACTCAATCAGCCCCAGCATTTT. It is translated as CASSQATTGLNQPQHF.

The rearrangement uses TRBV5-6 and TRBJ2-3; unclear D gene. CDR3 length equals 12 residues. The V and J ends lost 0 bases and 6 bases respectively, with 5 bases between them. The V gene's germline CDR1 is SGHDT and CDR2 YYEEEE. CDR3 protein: CASSLDGDTQYF. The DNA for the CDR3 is TGTGCCAGCAGCTTGGACGGGGATACGCAGTATTTT.